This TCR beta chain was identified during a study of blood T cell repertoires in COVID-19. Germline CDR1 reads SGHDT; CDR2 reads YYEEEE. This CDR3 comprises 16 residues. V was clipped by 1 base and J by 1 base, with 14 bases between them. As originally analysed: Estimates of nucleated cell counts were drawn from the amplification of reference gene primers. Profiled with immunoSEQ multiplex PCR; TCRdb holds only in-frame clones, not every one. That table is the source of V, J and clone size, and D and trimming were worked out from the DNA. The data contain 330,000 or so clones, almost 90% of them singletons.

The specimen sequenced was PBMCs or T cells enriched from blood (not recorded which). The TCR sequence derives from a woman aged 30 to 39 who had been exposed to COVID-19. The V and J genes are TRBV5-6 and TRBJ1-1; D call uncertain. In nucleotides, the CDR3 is TGTGCCAGCAGCTTGCGGACCATCCGGGAGAACACTGAAGCTTTCTTT. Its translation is CASSLRTIRENTEAFF.